These T cell receptor beta chains were read from a single sample in a study of cytomegalovirus exposure and HLA in healthy donors. The assay was immunoSEQ multiplex PCR, and TCRdb's table has in-frame clones only and misses some. The sample gives about 160,000 clones, more than 65% of which show up once; 1.3% is in the top ten. Specimen: PBMCs. These receptors were collected from a man aged 50-60 years in good health and CMV-seropositive. Both conserved end residues are part of each CDR3. A D gene is named only where the DNA matches it firmly. A row's size may be missing; if present it is once, few, many or a size class.

CDR3 DNA	CDR3 protein	D gene	J gene	V gene	clone size
TGTGCCAGCAGTGGGGCGGGTTTCACAGATACGCAGTATTTT	CASSGAGFTDTQYF	.	TRBJ2-3	TRBV2	once
TGTGCCAGCAGCCGGACAGACCAAGAGACCCAGTACTTC	CASSRTDQETQYF	.	TRBJ2-5	TRBV4-2	.
TGTGCCAGCTCACCCCGGGGGGCGGATGGCTACACCTTC	CASSPRGADGYTF	.	TRBJ1-2	TRBV18	.
TGTGCCAGCCTAACTAGCGGTAACTACGAGCAGTACTTC	CASLTSGNYEQYF	TRBD2	TRBJ2-7	TRBV28	.
TGCGCCAGCAGCTTGGCCAGTGCAGGGTCCTACGAGCAGTACTTC	CASSLASAGSYEQYF	.	TRBJ2-7	TRBV5-1	.
TGTGCCAGCAGCCCCCTAAAGCGGGGGCTATACAATGAGCAGTTCTTC	CASSPLKRGLYNEQFF	TRBD2	TRBJ2-1	TRBV7-2	.
TGCGCCAGCAGCTTGAAGACTAGCGGGAGATACAATGAGCAGTTCTTC	CASSLKTSGRYNEQFF	TRBD2	TRBJ2-1	TRBV5-1	.
TGTGCCAGCAGCTCCTACGGGGGGTCCTACACAGATACGCAGTATTTT	CASSSYGGSYTDTQYF	TRBD2	TRBJ2-3	TRBV7-8	.
TGCGCCAGCAGCTCAGGACTAGTCTACAATGAGCAGTTCTTC	CASSSGLVYNEQFF	TRBD2	TRBJ2-1	TRBV5-1	.
TGTGCCAGCAGCACCTCATCCCTAGTGAACACTGAAGCTTTCTTT	CASSTSSLVNTEAFF	.	TRBJ1-1	TRBV9	.
TGCGCCAGCAGCCAGACAGGGGAAGGGAGGGGCTACACCTTC	CASSQTGEGRGYTF	TRBD1	TRBJ1-2	TRBV4-1	.
TGTGCCTGGAGTATTCCGGGACAGGGGGCGTCTAATGAAAAACTGTTTTTT	CAWSIPGQGASNEKLFF	TRBD1	TRBJ1-4	TRBV30	.
TGCGCCAGCAGCCAACGTACTAGCGGGGCCACATACACCGTCTACAATGAGCAGTTCTTC	CASSQRTSGATYTVYNEQFF	TRBD2	TRBJ2-1	TRBV4-1	once
TGCGCCAGCAGCTTGGAGGGGGCCACAGATACGCAGTATTTT	CASSLEGATDTQYF	TRBD1	TRBJ2-3	TRBV5-1	few
TGTGCAAGTCGCTTATCCCGGGACAGGGACTTCGGACAGCCCCAGCATTTT	CASRLSRDRDFGQPQHF	.	TRBJ1-5	TRBV12-2	.
TGTGCCAGCAGCTTAGATGGGGCAGGTGGGAATGAAAAACTGTTTTTT	CASSLDGAGGNEKLFF	.	TRBJ1-4	TRBV7-9	.
TGTGCCAGCATGCCACAGGGGAGAGAGACCCAGTACTTC	CASMPQGRETQYF	TRBD1	TRBJ2-5	TRBV6-5	few
TGCGCCAGCGCAGACCCGGAGCTTGCCCTCACAGATACGCAGTATTTT	CASADPELALTDTQYF	.	TRBJ2-3	TRBV10-1	.
TGTGCCAGCAGCCACAACAGGCTTGAAGCTTTCTTT	CASSHNRLEAFF	.	TRBJ1-1	TRBV11-2	.
TGTGCCAGCAGCTTACATTCCTACGAGCAGTACTTC	CASSLHSYEQYF	.	TRBJ2-7	TRBV11-2	few
TGTGCCAGCAGAGACAGATTCTCTGGGGCCAACGTCCTGACTTTC	CASRDRFSGANVLTF	.	TRBJ2-6	TRBV2	.
TGTGCCAGCAGCCCCATAAACGGACAGGAAAAACTGTTTTTT	CASSPINGQEKLFF	.	TRBJ1-4	TRBV5-8	.
TGTGCCAGCAGTACCACCAGGGCGGACAAGGGCGACAATGAGCAGTTCTTC	CASSTTRADKGDNEQFF	.	TRBJ2-1	TRBV28	.
TGTGCCAGCGCCGGAGAGACCCAGTACTTC	CASAGETQYF	.	TRBJ2-5	TRBV6-6	.
TGCGCCAGCAGCAAGGAGGTCTCCAGGGGTGCTGGAAACACCATATATTTT	CASSKEVSRGAGNTIYF	.	TRBJ1-3	TRBV5-1	.
TGTGCCAGCAGTCCGACTAGCGGGGGGGAGGGGACCCAGTACTTC	CASSPTSGGEGTQYF	TRBD2	TRBJ2-5	TRBV2	.
TGTGCCAGCAGCTTAGTCAGGGCACAGACCCAGTACTTC	CASSLVRAQTQYF	.	TRBJ2-5	TRBV7-2	.
TGTGCCAGCAGTTACTCGCAGGGGTCAGGAAATTCACCCCTCCACTTT	CASSYSQGSGNSPLHF	.	TRBJ1-6	TRBV6-6	.
TGCGCCAGCAGCCAAGATGTACAGGGGCATCAGCCCCAGCATTTT	CASSQDVQGHQPQHF	TRBD1	TRBJ1-5	TRBV4-3	.
TGTGCCTGCCTTGGACAGGGGGCTTTGGGGTACACCTTC	CACLGQGALGYTF	TRBD1	TRBJ1-2	TRBV30	.
TGTGCCAGCAGCCCCGGACAGGGCCGGGATACGCAGTATTTT	CASSPGQGRDTQYF	TRBD1	TRBJ2-3	TRBV28	.
TGTGCCAGCTCACGAACGGGGGGGCCGGCGCAGTACTTC	CASSRTGGPAQYF	TRBD2	TRBJ2-7	TRBV18	.
TGCGCCAGCAGGGACACAACAACTAATGAAAAACTGTTTTTT	CASRDTTTNEKLFF	.	TRBJ1-4	TRBV5-1	.
TGTGCCAGCAGCCAGAACCTCGGGACTAGTGGCTCCTACGAGCAGTACTTC	CASSQNLGTSGSYEQYF	TRBD2	TRBJ2-7	TRBV4-2	.
TGTGCCAGCAGTTTAGGGGGAGGGAACACTGAAGCTTTCTTT	CASSLGGGNTEAFF	.	TRBJ1-1	TRBV27	once
TGTGCCACCAGCAGGGCACGGAGGGCCCAAGAAAAACTGTTTTTT	CATSRARRAQEKLFF	.	TRBJ1-4	TRBV15	.
TGTGCCAGTAGTCCTAATCAGGGTGAAAAACTGTTTTTT	CASSPNQGEKLFF	.	TRBJ1-4	TRBV19	.
TGTGCCAGCAGCTTAACGGGGGGGCTGGGCACAGATACGCAGTATTTT	CASSLTGGLGTDTQYF	TRBD2	TRBJ2-3	TRBV7-6	.
TGTGCCAGCTCCGGGCGAGGGCAGGATGGCTACACCTTC	CASSGRGQDGYTF	.	TRBJ1-2	TRBV18	.
TGTGCCAGCAGCTTCGTGGAACGGGGGGCCGTCGAGCAGTTCTTC	CASSFVERGAVEQFF	.	TRBJ2-1	TRBV7-6	.
TGTGCCAGTAGTACGGAAGGAGCTGGAAACACCATATATTTT	CASSTEGAGNTIYF	.	TRBJ1-3	TRBV19	.
TGTGCCAGCAGCCCGGGGGGAGGAAATTCACCCCTCCACTTT	CASSPGGGNSPLHF	.	TRBJ1-6	TRBV7-2	.
TGTGCCAGCAGCCAAGGACAGAGAGCTAACTATGGCTACACCTTC	CASSQGQRANYGYTF	.	TRBJ1-2	TRBV4-2	.
TGTGCCAGCACCCCAGGACAGTACAGCACAGATACGCAGTATTTT	CASTPGQYSTDTQYF	.	TRBJ2-3	TRBV7-9	.
TGTGCCAGTAGCCCAACTACCACTGGTGAGCAGTACTTC	CASSPTTTGEQYF	.	TRBJ2-7	TRBV19	.
TGTGCCAGCAGCGCCCTTGAGCCAGGTGACCATCCTGACGAGCAGTACTTC	CASSALEPGDHPDEQYF	.	TRBJ2-7	TRBV9	.
TGCAGCGTTGAAGATACTCGCGGGGGTAGCACAGATACGCAGTATTTT	CSVEDTRGGSTDTQYF	TRBD2	TRBJ2-3	TRBV29-1	.
TGTGCCAGCAGCTCGCCGGCCGGCGGCACCGGGGAGCTGTTTTTT	CASSSPAGGTGELFF	.	TRBJ2-2	TRBV5-4	few
TGTGCCAGCAGCCCCAAAAACAGGGGGGGAGCTTTCTTT	CASSPKNRGGAFF	TRBD1	TRBJ1-1	TRBV5-8	.
TGTGCCAGCAGTTGGACTAGCGGAAGAGATACCCAGTACTTC	CASSWTSGRDTQYF	TRBD2	TRBJ2-5	TRBV6-5	.
TGTGCCAGCAGTTTACAGGGGGCGGCCACCGGGGAGCTGTTTTTT	CASSLQGAATGELFF	TRBD1	TRBJ2-2	TRBV6-5	once
TGCGCCAGCAAGGGACAGGGTGTGGACAATGAGCAGTTCTTC	CASKGQGVDNEQFF	TRBD1	TRBJ2-1	TRBV5-1	.